The 8 T cell receptor beta chains listed next were all sequenced from one sample in a study of blood T cell repertoires in COVID-19. This table comes from immunoSEQ multiplex PCR, and its TCRdb copy is limited to in-frame clones, with some not included. Here the sample spans about 260,000 clones, about 89% being singletons. The sample consisted of peripheral blood. These receptors all come from a woman aged 40 to 50 who had recovered from COVID-19.

This clone was counted once. The V call is TRBV6-2 or TRBV6-3, the J call TRBJ2-7; TRBD1 matches at 7 bases. Germline V gene data show CDR1 as MNHEY and CDR2 as SVGEGT. Germline trimming cut 6 bases from V and 7 bases from J; bases unmatched to any gene: 15. The CDR3 has 15 amino acids. The CDR3 coding sequence is TGTGCCAGCAGCCGGGGACAGACCCCCCTAAGGGAGCAGTACTTC. It is translated as CASSRGQTPLREQYF.

This clone was recorded only once. The chain joins TRBV5-1 to TRBJ1-1; tentatively, D is TRBD1 (5 bases). Trimming took off 4 bases at V and 3 bases at J, with 10 bases between the two ends. The CDR3 contains 13 residues. The germline V gene has CDR1 SGHRS and CDR2 YFSETQ. The CDR3 coding sequence is TGCGCCAGCAGCGCCAGGGAGGACACTGAAGCTTTCTTT. It encodes CASSAREDTEAFF.

This chain joins TRBV12-5 and TRBJ2-7; the D gene is possibly TRBD1 (6 bases). Germline assignment: CDR1 LGHNT and CDR2 FRNRAP. Trimming removed 6 bases from V and 4 bases from J, with 16 bases in between. The CDR3 covers 14 residues. The CDR3 bases are TGTGCTAGTGGCCACCTGGACAGTTCATACGAGCAGTACTTC. This encodes CASGHLDSSYEQYF.

The V gene is TRBV4-1, the J gene TRBJ2-3, with 9 bases identical to TRBD2. The CDR3 is 17 residues long. CDR1 and CDR2 from the germline V gene are MGHRA and YSYEKL. Trimming at V came to 1 base and at J to 4 bases, leaving 9 bases not matched to a gene. CDR3 in amino acids: CASSQVLAGLVADTQYF. The CDR3 bases are TGCGCCAGCAGCCAAGTTCTAGCGGGGTTGGTAGCAGATACGCAGTATTTT.

The rearrangement uses TRBV4-1 and TRBJ1-6; TRBD1 matches 7 bases. The CDR3 covers 14 residues. The ends lost 3 bases at V and 8 bases at J; junction bases unmatched: 4. CDR1 is MGHRA, CDR2 YSYEKL, per germline. This chain's CDR3 is CASSHRDSYSPLHF. The DNA for the CDR3 is TGCGCCAGCAGCCACCGGGACAGTTATTCACCCCTCCACTTT.

This rearrangement joins TRBV7-2 to TRBJ1-2; D gene uncertain. The V end lost 1 base, the J end lost 0 bases, and 9 bases lay between the germline ends. The CDR3 covers 15 residues. From germline, CDR1 is SGHTA and CDR2 FQGNSA. CDR3 loop: CASSLGRLANYGYTF. CDR3 DNA sequence: TGTGCCAGCAGCTTAGGTCGGTTAGCTAACTATGGCTACACCTTC.

J is TRBJ1-5 and V is TRBV6-2 or TRBV6-3; weak D call: TRBD1 (5 bases). V gave up 2 bases and J gave up 4 bases, with 9 bases separating them. The germline gives CDR1 MNHEY, CDR2 SVGEGT. There are 14 residues in the CDR3. The CDR3 nucleotides are TGTGCCAGCAGTTACAGGACAAGGAATCAGCCCCAGCATTTT. Its translation: CASSYRTRNQPQHF.

This clone occurred a few times. The chain has TRBV7-9 and TRBJ2-1, with D unclear. Germline assignment: CDR1 SEHNR and CDR2 FQNEAQ (reference sequence). The germline V and J ends were trimmed by 5 bases and 4 bases, with 12 bases remaining between them. This CDR3 contains 14 residues. Here the CDR3 reads CASSPMADYNEQFF. In DNA, the CDR3 is TGTGCCAGCAGCCCCATGGCGGATTACAATGAGCAGTTCTTC.